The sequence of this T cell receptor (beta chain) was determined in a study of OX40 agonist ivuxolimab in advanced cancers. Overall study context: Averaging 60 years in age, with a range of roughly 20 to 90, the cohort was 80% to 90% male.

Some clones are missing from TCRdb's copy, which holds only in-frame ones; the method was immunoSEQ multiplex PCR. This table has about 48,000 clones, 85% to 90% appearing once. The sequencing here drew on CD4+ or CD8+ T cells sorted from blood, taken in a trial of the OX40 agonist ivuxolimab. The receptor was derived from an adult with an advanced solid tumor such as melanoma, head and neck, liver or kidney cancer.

CDR3 region: CASSRTSGRYEQYF. The CDR3 DNA follows: TGTGCCAGCAGCCGGACTAGCGGGAGATACGAGCAGTACTTC. The chain recombines TRBV7-2 with TRBJ2-7; TRBD2 agrees at 13 bases. This CDR3 region has 14 residues. Unmatched junction bases numbered 2, after V lost 5 bases and J lost 4 bases. The germline CDR1 and CDR2 sequences are SGHTA and FQGNSA.